The clone carrying this T cell receptor beta chain was seen ten or more times. The data were taken from a study of spatial heterogeneity in lung cancer. V shed 3 bases and J shed 10 bases, with 13 bases lying between them. The CDR3 has 14 residues. Regarding time point: sample taken at primary tumor resection. Whole RNA was taken from tumor, nontumor lung or frozen PBMC; it was then sequenced unsorted. The cohort: over 65 early-stage, untreated non-small cell lung cancer patients. TCRdb re-called the 5' RACE reads through MiXCR, storing one row per CDR3 protein. The sample has around 1,600 distinct CDR3 sequences; under 9% are singletons.

The material was normal lung tissue next to the tumor, obtained at surgery. The receptor was derived from a female donor with early-stage non-small cell lung cancer. The chain employs TRBV12-3 or TRBV12-4 and TRBJ1-6, with TRBD1 as a possible D gene (5 bases). CDR3 in amino acids: CASSLGGVGSPLHF. The CDR3 nucleotides read TGTGCCAGCAGTTTGGGAGGGGTTGGATCACCCCTCCACTTT.